The present TCR beta chain was sequenced within a study of T cell responses to AZD1222 COVID-19 vaccine. Turning to the study itself: Second-dose intervals of approximately 4 or approximately 12 weeks were pooled.

The CDR3 is made up of 15 amino acids. Trimming took 5 bases from V and 4 from J, leaving 15 bases between them. The V gene's germline CDR1 is SEHNR and CDR2 FQNEAQ (reference sequence). Study results and limitations: Repertoire sampling happened only post peak T cell response. Spike-specific TCR breadth and depth were elevated following two AZD1222 doses. Clonal diversity was possibly underestimated, and white British individuals and females predominated among donors.

Details on this clone: The antigen remains unidentified.

Libraries were prepared by immunoSEQ multiplex PCR; TCRdb keeps only in-frame clonotypes and omits some of them. This sample yields a few hundred thousand clones, of which approximately 95% are seen a single time; roughly 0.6% belongs to the top ten. This TCR came from an adult in good health. Here the sequenced sample was peripheral blood, taken on day 0 of AZD1222 vaccination. The V gene is TRBV7-9, the J gene TRBJ2-1; TRBD2 is a possible D gene (5 bases). The CDR3 coding sequence is TGTGCCAGCAGCCCTGATTCCGGACTTTACAATGAGCAGTTCTTC. This codes for CASSPDSGLYNEQFF. The variable domain in full, with the rest retrieved from reference TRBV7-9 and TRBJ2-1, is DTGVSQNPRHKITKRGQNVTFRCDPISEHNRLYWYRQTLGQGPEFLTYFQNEAQLEKSRLLSDRFSAERPKGSFSTLEIQRTEQGDSAMYLCASSPDSGLYNEQFFGPGTRLTVL.